The clone carrying this T cell receptor (beta chain) was seen a few times. Its antigen remains unknown. This entry is derived from a study of graft-versus-host responses after intestinal transplantation. Study as a whole: The whole recipient group had anti-thymocyte globulin induction followed by tacrolimus and steroids for two to three years.

Study-level findings and limits: Early post-transplant falls in HvG clones accompanied the peak levels of circulating GvH clones. Detected in recipient marrow were GvH clones, some of which were first observed in ileum or blood.

V gave up 0 bases and J gave up 6 bases; unmatched junction bases: 12. The CDR3 consists of 18 residues. Per the germline V gene, CDR1 is SGHRS and CDR2 is YFSETQ. Method: immunoSEQ multiplex PCR; TCRdb's copy keeps in-frame clones and lacks some. The data show just under 65,000 clones, roughly nine tenths seen once. The sequence derives from a human donor who was the organ donor for an intestinal transplant. Sequencing used unstimulated CD8+ T cells sorted from spleen or lymph node cells, obtained before transplant. V and J are TRBV5-1 and TRBJ2-3; 11 nucleotides match TRBD2. The chain's CDR3 is CASSLDLTSGTSRDTQYF. DNA for the CDR3: TGCGCCAGCAGCTTGGACTTGACTAGCGGGACCTCCCGGGATACGCAGTATTTT.